This T cell receptor beta chain was captured in a study of immune characterization of retroperitoneal liposarcoma. This CDR3 spans 13 amino acids. The germline V gene encodes CDR1 WNHNN and CDR2 SYGVQD (reference sequence). MiXCR was run by TCRdb on the PCR reads, yielding one entry per CDR3 protein. The table has 7,900 or so distinct CDR3 sequences, more than 40% seen once; the top ten hold more than 13%. V usage is TRBV10-1 and J usage is TRBJ2-4; a weak D match, TRBD2 (5 bases). The DNA end lines up better with TRBJ2-5; the J call may be wrong. This sequence originates from a male donor with retroperitoneal liposarcoma. Sequences were obtained from tumor tissue. The CDR3 spells CASSEIQAGTQYF. For the CDR3, the DNA is TGCGCCAGCAGTGAGATTCAGGCGGGGACCCAGTACTTC.